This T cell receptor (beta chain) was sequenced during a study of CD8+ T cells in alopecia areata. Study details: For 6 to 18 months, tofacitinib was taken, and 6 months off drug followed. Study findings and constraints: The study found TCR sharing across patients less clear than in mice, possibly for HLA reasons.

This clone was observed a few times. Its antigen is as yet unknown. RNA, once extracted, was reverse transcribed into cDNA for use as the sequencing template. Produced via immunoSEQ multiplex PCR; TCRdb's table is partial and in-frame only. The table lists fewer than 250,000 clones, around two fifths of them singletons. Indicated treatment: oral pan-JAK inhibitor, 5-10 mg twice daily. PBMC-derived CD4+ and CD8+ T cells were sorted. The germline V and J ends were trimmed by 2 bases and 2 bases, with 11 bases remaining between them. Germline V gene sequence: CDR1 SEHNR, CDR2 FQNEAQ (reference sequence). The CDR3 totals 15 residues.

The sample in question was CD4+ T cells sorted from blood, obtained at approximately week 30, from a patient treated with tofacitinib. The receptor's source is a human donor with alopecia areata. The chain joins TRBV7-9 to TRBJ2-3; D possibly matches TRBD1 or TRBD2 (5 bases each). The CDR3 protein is CASSLRDGTTDTQYF. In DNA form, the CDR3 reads TGTGCCAGCAGCTTAAGGGACGGCACCACAGATACGCAGTATTTT.